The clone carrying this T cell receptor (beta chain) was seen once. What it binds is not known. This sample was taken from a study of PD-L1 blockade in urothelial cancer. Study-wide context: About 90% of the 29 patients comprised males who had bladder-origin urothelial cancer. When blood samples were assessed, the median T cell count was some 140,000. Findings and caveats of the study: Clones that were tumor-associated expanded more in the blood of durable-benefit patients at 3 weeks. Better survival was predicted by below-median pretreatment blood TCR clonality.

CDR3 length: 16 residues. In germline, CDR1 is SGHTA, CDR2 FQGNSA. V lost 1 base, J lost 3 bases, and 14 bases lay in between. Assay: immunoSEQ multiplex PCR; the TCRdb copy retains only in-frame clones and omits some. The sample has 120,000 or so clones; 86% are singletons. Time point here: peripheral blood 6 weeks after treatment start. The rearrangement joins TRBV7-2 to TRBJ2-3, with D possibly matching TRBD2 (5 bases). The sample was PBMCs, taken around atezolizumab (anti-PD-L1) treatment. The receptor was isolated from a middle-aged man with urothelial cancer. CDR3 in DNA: TGTGCCAGCAGCTTAGTCTTGGGGAGAACGACAGATACGCAGTATTTT. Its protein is CASSLVLGRTTDTQYF.